The 18 T cell receptor beta chains below all came from one sample that was sequenced in a study of radiotherapy plus CTLA-4 blockade in lung cancer. This table comes from immunoSEQ multiplex PCR, and its TCRdb copy is limited to in-frame clones, with some not included. This table holds 65,000 to 85,000 clones, around 76% found once. Sample: peripheral blood, taken from a patient treated with radiotherapy plus ipilimumab. These receptors all come from a human donor with non-small cell lung cancer whose response to radiotherapy plus ipilimumab could not be evaluated. Some clones in this sample may be carry-over from other donors' samples.

This rearrangement joins TRBV18 to TRBJ1-1; D is undetermined. Germline V gives CDR1 KGHSH, CDR2 LQKENI. The length of the CDR3 is 13 residues. The V and J ends lost 2 bases and 3 bases respectively, with 7 bases between them. The CDR3 here is CASSPITDTEAFF. The CDR3 DNA follows: TGTGCCAGCTCACCAATAACGGACACTGAAGCTTTCTTT.

The chain links TRBV5-4 to TRBJ2-2, with 10 bases fitting TRBD1. The CDR3 is 16 amino acids. Germline V lookup: CDR1 SGHNT, CDR2 YYREEE (reference sequence). J was trimmed by 8 bases and V by 4 bases; bases with no gene match: 11. CDR3 in DNA: TGTGCCAGCAGCCCCAGGACAGGGGGAAGGAGTGGGGAGCTGTTTTTT. It translates to CASSPRTGGRSGELFF.

This clone occurred once. V and J are TRBV10-3 and TRBJ1-2; 11 bases map to TRBD1. Trimming removed 2 bases from V and 5 bases from J; junction bases left unmatched: 4. The germline V gene encodes CDR1 ENHRY and CDR2 SYGVKD. This CDR3 comprises 15 residues. CDR3 region: CAISEPGQGGYGYTF. Written as DNA, the CDR3 is TGTGCCATCAGTGAGCCGGGACAGGGGGGATATGGCTACACCTTC.

The chain links TRBV6-1 to TRBJ1-3; no clear D gene. Germline assignment: CDR1 MNHNS and CDR2 SASEGT. Between the trimmed V and J ends, which lost 6 bases and 7 bases, there was a span of 7 bases. The CDR3 is made up of 11 amino acids. Here the CDR3 DNA reads TGTGCCAGCAGGCAGATGAACACCATATATTTT. It yields the protein CASRQMNTIYF.

The chain has TRBV28 and TRBJ1-2, with TRBD1 matching over 7 bases. The CDR3 extends over 14 amino acids. CDR1 is MDHEN, CDR2 SYDVKM, per germline. The V segment lost 4 bases and the J segment 2 bases; nucleotides outside the gene matches: 4. This chain's CDR3 is CASSYVTGNYGYTF. The CDR3 nucleotides are TGTGCCAGCAGTTACGTGACAGGGAACTATGGCTACACCTTC.

This clone was counted once. The chain combines TRBV29-1 with TRBJ2-3; possible D gene TRBD2, 7 bases. CDR3 length: 14 amino acids. In germline, CDR1 is SQVTM, CDR2 ANQGSEA. V shed 4 bases and J shed 6 bases, with 17 bases lying between them. The DNA for the CDR3 is TGCAGCGTTGCCCGGGGGGCGTTGTCGGATACGCAGTATTTT. It specifies CSVARGALSDTQYF.

This clone was counted between two and nine times. This rearrangement joins TRBV2 to TRBJ1-2; maybe TRBD1 (6 bases). This CDR3 is built from 12 residues. Germline lookup yields CDR1 SNHLY and CDR2 FYNNEI. The CDR3 region has the DNA TGTGCGTCCCGGGGGGGCGACTATGGCTACACCTTC. Its protein is CASRGGDYGYTF.

V usage is TRBV6-5 and J usage is TRBJ1-1, with D unresolved. The CDR3 totals 13 residues. The germline V gene encodes CDR1 MNHEY and CDR2 SVGAGI. Deletions cut 0 bases from V and 5 bases from J, with 7 bases between. The CDR3 DNA sequence: TGTGCCAGCAGTTACTCGAGGAGAACTGAAGCTTTCTTT. Protein product: CASSYSRRTEAFF.

The chain joins TRBV28 to TRBJ2-7, with TRBD1 identical over 9 bases. Germline V lookup: CDR1 MDHEN, CDR2 SYDVKM. The CDR3 covers 14 residues. V lost 4 bases and J lost 6; bases outside the gene matches: 7. The CDR3 sequence: CASSSPDRGREQYF. The CDR3 DNA reads TGTGCCAGCAGTTCCCCGGACAGGGGACGCGAGCAGTACTTC.

This clone appeared a single time. V is TRBV21-1 and J is TRBJ2-7; the table's D call, TRBD2, has no DNA check behind it. TRBV21-1 is flagged as a pseudogene. The CDR3 covers 17 residues. In DNA form, the CDR3 reads TGTGCCAGCAGCAAAGTTGGGGGGGACTGCATCTCCTACGAGCAGTACTTC. Its translation: CASSKVGGDCISYEQYF.

This chain joins TRBV27 and TRBJ1-6; 7 positions agree with TRBD1. Germline V gives CDR1 MNHEY, CDR2 SMNVEV (reference sequence). The CDR3 extends over 13 amino acids. V gave up 6 bases and J gave up 9 bases; unmatched junction bases: 5. The chain's CDR3 is CASRGTVLSPLHF. The CDR3 DNA reads as TGTGCCAGCAGGGGGACAGTACTTTCACCCCTCCACTTT.

This chain uses TRBV27 with TRBJ2-7; a possible D gene is TRBD1 (5 bases). Per the germline V gene, CDR1 is MNHEY and CDR2 is SMNVEV (reference sequence). The V end was cut by 6 bases, the J end by 0 bases, with 15 bases between. CDR3 length: 15 residues. The CDR3 nucleotides are TGTGCCAGCAGGACGTCCACAGGTAACTCCTACGAGCAGTACTTC. Residues: CASRTSTGNSYEQYF.

V usage is TRBV27 and J usage is TRBJ2-3; TRBD2 is a possible D gene (7 bases). Germline lookup yields CDR1 MNHEY and CDR2 SMNVEV (reference sequence). The CDR3 runs to 19 residues. V was pared by 3 bases and J by 0 bases, with 22 bases between. The CDR3 DNA reads as TGTGCCAGCAGTTTCGATGGCCGCCATGGGGGGGCAAGCACAGATACGCAGTATTTT. Amino acids: CASSFDGRHGGASTDTQYF.

J is TRBJ2-1 and V is TRBV5-4; TRBD2 matches at 7 bases. The CDR3 is 13 amino acids. The V and J ends lost 4 bases and 9 bases, in that order; junction bases with no gene match: 7. The germline V gene encodes CDR1 SGHNT and CDR2 YYREEE (reference sequence). The CDR3: CASSAGTTPEQFF. The CDR3 DNA sequence: TGTGCCAGCAGCGCCGGGACTACCCCTGAGCAGTTCTTC.

The chain links TRBV11-2 to TRBJ2-7, with D possibly matching TRBD2 (6 bases). The V gene lost 1 base and the J gene lost 8 bases, with 15 bases spanning the gap. The CDR3 extends over 14 amino acids. Germline lookup yields CDR1 SGHAT and CDR2 FQNNGV. The CDR3 DNA is TGTGCCAGCAGCTTAGCGTTGGCTAGCGTCAAGCAGTACTTC. The encoded protein is CASSLALASVKQYF.

The chain combines TRBV5-1 with TRBJ2-3, with D hard to call. Germline CDR1 is SGHRS and CDR2 is YFSETQ. The V end was cut by 6 bases, the J end by 4 bases, with 9 bases between. The CDR3 consists of 12 residues. CDR3 DNA: TGCGCCAGCACGCCGGAGTCAGATACGCAGTATTTT. This sequence encodes CASTPESDTQYF. Using reference TRBV5-1 and TRBJ2-3 for the parts outside the CDR3, the full variable domain is KAGVTQTPRYLIKTRGQQVTLSCSPISGHRSVSWYQQTPGQGLQFLFEYFSETQRNKGNFPGRFSGRQFSNSRSEMNVSTLELGDSALYLCASTPESDTQYFGPGTRLTVL.

This sequence joins TRBV4-3 and TRBJ2-7, with TRBD2 as a possible D gene (7 bases). Per germline, CDR1 LGHNA and CDR2 YSLEER. CDR3 size: 15 residues. V shed 0 bases and J shed 2 bases, with 11 bases lying between them. The CDR3 sequence is CASSQDGGGPYEQYF. CDR3 bases: TGCGCCAGCAGCCAAGATGGGGGGGGCCCCTACGAGCAGTACTTC.

The chain joins TRBV6-5 to TRBJ2-5; 7 bases match TRBD1. The germline CDR1 and CDR2 sequences are MNHEY and SVGAGI. The CDR3 totals 14 residues. V lost 1 base and J lost 3; bases outside the gene matches: 2. The CDR3 nucleotides read TGTGCCAGCAGTTACTTAGGGGGCGAAGAGACCCAGTACTTC. This gives the protein CASSYLGGEETQYF.